This entry concerns a single T cell receptor beta chain. What it binds is unknown. This likely comes from a read error, as the CDR3 has no conserved phenylalanine or tryptophan at its end. Investigators amplified TCR beta CDR3 regions from RNA transcripts. Amplification began with first-round RT-PCR using HTBI primers, then second-round multiplex PCR was performed. TCRdb analysed the multiplex PCR reads with MiXCR anew, one entry per CDR3 protein. The sample has roughly 1.1 million distinct CDR3 sequences; 35% to 45% are singletons. None of the included patients had other autoimmune diseases, uncontrolled infections, pregnancy or lactation, as these led to exclusion. A diagnosis was made from clinical symptoms together with serum thyroxine, TRAb, thyroid ultrasound and orbital computed tomography. The source of the sample is a study of Graves' ophthalmopathy and Graves' hyperthyroidism. Findings and limits, study-wide: Between ophthalmopathy and stable hyperthyroidism, a 13-signature model drew a separation with nearly 90% sensitivity and 75% to 82% specificity.

After removal of 10 bases from V and 3 bases from J, the junction contained 8 bases not matched to a gene. The CDR3 loop spans 13 amino acids. Germline V gene data show CDR1 as ENHRY and CDR2 as SYGVKD. The rearrangement uses TRBV10-3 and TRBJ1-2, with TRBD1 identical over 7 bases. The receptor was isolated from an adult man with Graves' hyperthyroidism. The sequencing sample was made of peripheral blood or thyroid tissue (not recorded which). CDR3 DNA sequence: TGTGCCAGCGCCGGACAGGATTACTATGGCTACACCCTC. It yields the protein CASAGQDYYGYTL.